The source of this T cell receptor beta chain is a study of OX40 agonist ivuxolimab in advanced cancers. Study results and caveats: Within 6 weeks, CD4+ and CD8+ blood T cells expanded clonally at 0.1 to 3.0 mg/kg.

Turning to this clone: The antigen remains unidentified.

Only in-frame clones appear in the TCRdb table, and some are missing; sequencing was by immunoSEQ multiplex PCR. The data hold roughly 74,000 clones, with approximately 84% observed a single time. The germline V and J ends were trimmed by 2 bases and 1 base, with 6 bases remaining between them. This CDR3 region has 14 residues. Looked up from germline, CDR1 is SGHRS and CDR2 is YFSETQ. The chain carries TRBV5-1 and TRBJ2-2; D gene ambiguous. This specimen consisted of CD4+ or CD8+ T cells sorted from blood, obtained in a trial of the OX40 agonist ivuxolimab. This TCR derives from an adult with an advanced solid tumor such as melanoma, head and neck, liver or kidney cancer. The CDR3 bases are TGCGCCAGCAGCTTCGACCTGAACACCGGGGAGCTGTTTTTT. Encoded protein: CASSFDLNTGELFF.